These T cell receptor beta chains were read from a single sample in a study of T cells after yellow fever vaccination. Using its own MiXCR run on the 5' RACE reads, TCRdb lists one record per CDR3 protein. Among around 340,000 distinct CDR3 sequences listed, around 12% were seen once. The sequenced sample was CD4+ T cells sorted from PBMCs, obtained 15 days after the yellow fever booster vaccination. All receptors come from a man between 18 and 35 years old who received the YFV17D yellow fever vaccine. Each CDR3 is given with its conserved first and last residue. The D gene is left open where the match is weak. Clone sizes are given selectively: once, few, many, or a class where the clone is expanded.

CDR3nt	CDR3aa	j_gene	v_gene	d_gene	abundance
TGTGCCAGCAGCCAAGACTTGTACCAGAACACTGAAGCTTTCTTT	CASSQDLYQNTEAFF	TRBJ1-1	TRBV4-2	NA	NA
TGTGCCAGCAGCGGAGGGGACAGAGTTAACTATGGCTACACCTTC	CASSGGDRVNYGYTF	TRBJ1-2	TRBV5-4	TRBD1	NA
TGCAGTGCTGGGGGTCGCGGGGACACTGAAGCTTTCTTT	CSAGGRGDTEAFF	TRBJ1-1	TRBV20-1	NA	NA
TGTGCCAGCAGCACCTATTACACAGGGGCCGGGGAGCTGTTTTTT	CASSTYYTGAGELFF	TRBJ2-2	TRBV12-3/TRBV12-4	TRBD1	few
TGCGCCAGCAGCTTGATCCCCGGGGATAACACTGAAGCTTTCTTT	CASSLIPGDNTEAFF	TRBJ1-1	TRBV5-1	NA	NA
TGTGCCAGCTCACCCAACAAGGGTGCTTGGGAGACCCAGTACTTC	CASSPNKGAWETQYF	TRBJ2-5	TRBV18	NA	NA
TGTGCCAGCAGCCTGGGGAGGGGCTCAGGTCAGCCCCAGCATTTT	CASSLGRGSGQPQHF	TRBJ1-5	TRBV12-3/TRBV12-4	NA	few
TGTGCCAGCAGCCAAGGGCAGGGGCTGAACTATGGCTACACCTTC	CASSQGQGLNYGYTF	TRBJ1-2	TRBV7-9	NA	few
TGTGCCAGCAGCCTCACCCGTGACAGCGGCCCCGGGGAGCTGTTTTTT	CASSLTRDSGPGELFF	TRBJ2-2	TRBV7-7	NA	few
TGTGCCAGCGCTTGGGGCGGCTATGGCTACACCTTC	CASAWGGYGYTF	TRBJ1-2	TRBV12-3/TRBV12-4	NA	few
TGTGCCAGCAGTAAAGGGCAGGGGGCAGATACGCAGTATTTT	CASSKGQGADTQYF	TRBJ2-3	TRBV6-5	TRBD1	NA
TGTGCCAGTTATAGCGTGGGAGGCGGAGAGACCCAGTACTTC	CASYSVGGGETQYF	TRBJ2-5	TRBV2	NA	many
TGTGCCAGCAGCACAATGGGCAGGGACTACAATGAGCAGTTCTTC	CASSTMGRDYNEQFF	TRBJ2-1	TRBV7-2	NA	few
TGTGCCAGCAGCGGCCAGACAGGGAACACTGAAGCTTTCTTT	CASSGQTGNTEAFF	TRBJ1-1	TRBV7-2	NA	NA
TGTGCCAGCAGCCAAGATCTAATTGGGACTAGCGTCCCAGATACGCAGTATTTT	CASSQDLIGTSVPDTQYF	TRBJ2-3	TRBV4-2	TRBD2	NA
TGTGCCAGCAGCCAACGGGACAGAACATCTTATGGCTACACCTTC	CASSQRDRTSYGYTF	TRBJ1-2	TRBV3-1	TRBD1	NA
TGCGCCAGCAGTCTAGAGGGCGGTCTGGCCCAGCATTTT	CASSLEGGLAQHF	TRBJ1-5	TRBV4-1	NA	many
TGTGCCAGCAGTTCCCATGGACAGCCTTATAGCAATCAGCCCCAGCATTTT	CASSSHGQPYSNQPQHF	TRBJ1-5	TRBV12-3/TRBV12-4	NA	few
TGTGCCAGCAGCTTAGTGACAGGAGATACGCAGTATTTT	CASSLVTGDTQYF	TRBJ2-3	TRBV7-8	NA	NA
TGTGCCAGCAATTTACGTAGGAGCACCGGGGAGCTGTTTTTT	CASNLRRSTGELFF	TRBJ2-2	TRBV12-3/TRBV12-4	NA	NA
TGCGCCAGCAGCTTGGGACTAGCGCCAGATACGCAGTATTTT	CASSLGLAPDTQYF	TRBJ2-3	TRBV5-1	TRBD2	many
TGTGCCAGCAGTCGGGGCCGGGGCACCGGGGAGCTGTTTTTT	CASSRGRGTGELFF	TRBJ2-2	TRBV12-3/TRBV12-4	NA	NA
TGCAGCGTTGGAATTAGCGGAAGGACAGATACGCAGTATTTT	CSVGISGRTDTQYF	TRBJ2-3	TRBV29-1	NA	medium-sized
TGTGCCAGCAGCTTCCATCACGACAGTACGAGTGGCTACACCTTC	CASSFHHDSTSGYTF	TRBJ1-2	TRBV7-3	NA	once
TGTGCCAGCAGCTTAGTTACAGGCGACCTGGGGGAAACGGGCTACACCTTC	CASSLVTGDLGETGYTF	TRBJ1-2	TRBV7-8	NA	few
TGTGCCAGCAGTTTAAAATCAGTAGATACGCAGTATTTT	CASSLKSVDTQYF	TRBJ2-3	TRBV27	NA	NA
TGTGCCAGCAGTTCTTCCAGGGGGGCTGGGGCCAACGTCCTGACTTTC	CASSSSRGAGANVLTF	TRBJ2-6	TRBV6-5	NA	many
TGTGCTAGTGGTTCATCTATGGGACAGCTCCCTTTCTTT	CASGSSMGQLPFF	TRBJ1-1	TRBV12-5	TRBD1	NA
TGTGCCAGCAGCCCAACTTCATCCCGGGACCTAGAGACCCAGTACTTC	CASSPTSSRDLETQYF	TRBJ2-5	TRBV14	NA	NA
TGTGCCAGCAGCCCGTCGGGAAGTGGAACCTACTTC	CASSPSGSGTYF	TRBJ2-7	TRBV7-9	NA	few
TGCGCCAGCAGTGGGACAGGGAATCAGCCCCAGCATTTT	CASSGTGNQPQHF	TRBJ1-5	TRBV2	TRBD1	many
TGTGCTAGTGGTTTGGTCCTCGAATACGAGCAGTACTTC	CASGLVLEYEQYF	TRBJ2-7	TRBV12-5	NA	NA
TGTGCCAGCACCCTGGAACCGGGGCCCTACAATGAGCAGTTCTTC	CASTLEPGPYNEQFF	TRBJ2-1	TRBV7-3	NA	NA
TGTGCCAGCAGTGATTTCGCGGGACAGGGCTTCTATGGCTACACCTTC	CASSDFAGQGFYGYTF	TRBJ1-2	TRBV25-1	TRBD1	NA
TGTGCCAGCAGCTTAGTTTGGACGGATTCGTCCGAGCAGTACTTC	CASSLVWTDSSEQYF	TRBJ2-7	TRBV7-9	NA	NA
TGCGCCAGCAGCTTGATAGAGTCCGGGGAGCTGTTTTTT	CASSLIESGELFF	TRBJ2-2	TRBV5-1	NA	many
TGTGCCAGCCAGGGACAGGGGGAATCACCCCTCCACTTT	CASQGQGESPLHF	TRBJ1-6	TRBV3-1	TRBD1	NA
TGCAGTGCTAGACGGACTAGCGGGGGAGCCGGACGCACAGATACGCAGTATTTT	CSARRTSGGAGRTDTQYF	TRBJ2-3	TRBV20-1	TRBD2	few
TGCAGTGCTAGTTCGAGCAATCAGCCCCAGCATTTT	CSASSSNQPQHF	TRBJ1-5	TRBV20-1	NA	few
TGCAGCGTAGTACAGGGCTACGAGCAGTACTTC	CSVVQGYEQYF	TRBJ2-7	TRBV29-1	NA	NA
TGTGCCAGCAGCTTCAAGGGGGGTAACGTCCTGACTTTC	CASSFKGGNVLTF	TRBJ2-6	TRBV25-1	NA	many
TGTGCCAGCAGCTTGGTGAGGGGTGGGACGGCGGTGCAGTACTTC	CASSLVRGGTAVQYF	TRBJ2-7	TRBV5-5	NA	NA
TGTGCCAGCAGGCGAGGGGGGGGAGTGTCCACAGATACGCAGTATTTT	CASRRGGGVSTDTQYF	TRBJ2-3	TRBV4-2	NA	NA
TGCAGTGCCACCCCGGACCCTATACTCTACGAGCAGTACTTC	CSATPDPILYEQYF	TRBJ2-7	TRBV20-1	NA	few
TGTGCCAGCAGTTTACCTAGCCCTACAAATACGCAGTATTTT	CASSLPSPTNTQYF	TRBJ2-3	TRBV12-3/TRBV12-4	NA	NA
TGTGCCAGCAGCGAAGGACGTTGGGACATATGCTTC	CASSEGRWDICF	TRBJ1-2	TRBV3-1	NA	many
TGCAGTGCTGACGGGACAGGACCCTATGGCTACACCTTC	CSADGTGPYGYTF	TRBJ1-2	TRBV20-1	TRBD1	few
TGTGCCAGCAGTGAGATTGAGACAGTTCATGGCTACACCTTC	CASSEIETVHGYTF	TRBJ1-2	TRBV2	NA	once
TGCGCCAGCAGCTTTACAGGGGACCTCACAGATACGCAGTATTTT	CASSFTGDLTDTQYF	TRBJ2-3	TRBV5-1	TRBD1	many